The sequence of this T cell receptor beta chain was determined in a study of shared clonotypes between healthy human individuals. Only in-frame clones appear in the TCRdb table, and some are missing; sequencing was by immunoSEQ multiplex PCR. This table has about 2.4 million clones, over 85% appearing once. Trimming removed 6 bases from V and 3 bases from J, with 14 bases in between. This CDR3 is 15 amino acids long. Germline CDR1 reads MDHEN; CDR2 reads SYDVKM. J is TRBJ1-4 and V is TRBV28; maybe TRBD1 (6 bases). Sequencing used naive CD4+ T cells from PBMCs. Subset noted: CD45RA+ positively selected. The TCR sequence derives from a man younger than 35 in good health. Some clones in this sample may be carry-over from other donors' samples. For the CDR3, the DNA is TGTGCCAGCAGGGGGAAGGGGGACGCTAATGAAAAACTGTTTTTT. It encodes CASRGKGDANEKLFF.